These 31 T cell receptor beta chains were all obtained from the same sample, sequenced in a study of cytomegalovirus exposure and HLA in healthy donors. PCR was performed using 60 Vbeta and 13 Jbeta primers. Some clones are missing from TCRdb's copy, which holds only in-frame ones; the method was immunoSEQ multiplex PCR. The sample lists about 150,000 clones; around 73% were seen once. Input material: PBMCs. The receptors stem from a woman aged 18-29 years in good health and CMV-seronegative.

The chain has TRBV7-3 and TRBJ1-6; tentatively, D is TRBD1 (6 bases). Germline V gene sequence: CDR1 SGHTA, CDR2 FQGTGA. The CDR3 totals 15 residues. V lost 1 base and J lost 7, with 11 bases in between. CDR3: CASSLMSGENSPLHF. CDR3 DNA sequence: TGTGCCAGCAGCTTAATGTCAGGGGAGAATTCACCCCTCCACTTT.

Note on this clone: This sample includes further DNA sequences coding for the same CDR3. This rearrangement joins TRBV7-2 to TRBJ2-1; the match to TRBD2 covers 11 bases. The CDR3 covers 15 residues. J was trimmed by 9 bases and V by 0 bases; bases with no gene match: 4. The germline V gene has CDR1 SGHTA and CDR2 FQGNSA. In nucleotides, the CDR3 is TGTGCCAGCAGCTTAGCAGGACTAGCGGGTGGTGAGCAGTTCTTC. It specifies CASSLAGLAGGEQFF.

V usage is TRBV7-2 and J usage is TRBJ2-7, with 11 bases fitting TRBD2. This CDR3 is built from 19 residues. V lost 3 bases and J lost 0; bases outside the gene matches: 13. Germline V CDR1 and CDR2: SGHTA, FQGNSA. CDR3 protein: CASSFNPSLAGGSSYEQYF. The CDR3 DNA reads as TGTGCCAGCAGCTTTAATCCTTCTCTAGCGGGGGGAAGCTCCTACGAGCAGTACTTC.

This clone was observed a handful of times. The rearrangement joins TRBV29-1 to TRBJ2-7, with TRBD1 matching 8 bases. The CDR3 has 13 amino acids. Germline V gene lookup returns CDR1 SQVTM and CDR2 ANQGSEA. With 1 base clipped from V and 2 bases from J, the junction kept 1 base outside the gene matches. CDR3 in DNA: TGCAGCGTTGAAGGACAGGGGCCCTACGAGCAGTACTTC. Translated, it gives CSVEGQGPYEQYF.

The V call is TRBV5-8, the J call TRBJ1-5, with D possibly being TRBD1 (5 bases). This CDR3 is 15 amino acids long. The V end lost 4 bases, the J end lost 0 bases, and 11 bases lay between the germline ends. In germline, CDR1 is SGHTS, CDR2 YDEGEE. The CDR3 region has the DNA TGTGCCAGCAGCCAAGGGGCCAATAGCAATCAGCCCCAGCATTTT. Its protein product is CASSQGANSNQPQHF.

The V gene is TRBV10-1, the J gene TRBJ2-1, with 10 bases identical to TRBD1. With V trimmed by 2 bases and J by 6 bases, 10 bases remained unmatched. This CDR3 has 17 residues. Germline V gene data show CDR1 as WNHNN and CDR2 as SYGVQD (reference sequence). This CDR3 is CASSEPGQGPGGNEQFF. The CDR3 coding sequence is TGCGCCAGCAGTGAGCCGGGACAGGGGCCCGGGGGCAATGAGCAGTTCTTC.

The table lists this clone with a few counts. The chain is built from TRBV28 and TRBJ2-7; 7 nucleotides match TRBD1. Trimming at V came to 4 bases and at J to 2 bases, leaving 14 bases not matched to a gene. Germline assignment: CDR1 MDHEN and CDR2 SYDVKM. The length of the CDR3 is 17 residues. This chain's CDR3 is CASSSPYPRQGTYEQYV. DNA for the CDR3: TGTGCCAGCAGTTCCCCTTATCCAAGACAGGGAACCTACGAGCAGTACGTC.

V gene TRBV5-5 combines with J gene TRBJ1-2; no clear D gene. This CDR3 has 15 residues. CDR1 and CDR2 (germline): SGHKS, YYEKEE (reference sequence). V was shortened by 0 bases and J by 5 bases, with 14 bases between the two germline ends. The CDR3 spells CASSLDIGAVYGYTF. DNA of the CDR3: TGTGCCAGCAGCTTGGACATCGGAGCCGTATATGGCTACACCTTC.

This chain uses TRBV28 with TRBJ1-2, with 7 bases matching TRBD1. The CDR3 consists of 13 residues. The ends lost 5 bases at V and 10 bases at J; junction bases unmatched: 10. The germline gives CDR1 MDHEN, CDR2 SYDVKM. The CDR3 is CASSPSPRGIYTF. The CDR3 nucleotides read TGTGCCAGCAGTCCGTCGCCCAGGGGGATCTACACCTTC.

This rearrangement joins TRBV4-1 to TRBJ2-7; maybe TRBD1 (6 bases). The CDR3 has 15 amino acids. Between the trimmed V and J ends, which lost 1 base and 4 bases, there was a span of 14 bases. Per the germline V gene, CDR1 is MGHRA and CDR2 is YSYEKL. CDR3 DNA: TGCGCCAGCAGCCAAGCCGAACAGGGCTTGTACGAGCAGTACTTC. It translates to CASSQAEQGLYEQYF.

The rearrangement uses TRBV10-3 and TRBJ1-2, with TRBD1 identical over 7 bases. The V gene end was trimmed by 6 bases and the J gene end by 7 bases; junction bases not matched to a gene: 8. Looked up from germline, CDR1 is ENHRY and CDR2 is SYGVKD. The CDR3 has 13 amino acids. The CDR3 region is CAISTGALAGYTF. CDR3 coding DNA: TGTGCCATCAGCACAGGGGCCCTCGCTGGCTACACCTTC.

This chain joins TRBV6-5 and TRBJ2-7, with TRBD2 matching 8 bases. V was clipped by 0 bases and J by 1 base; unmatched bases: 5. CDR1 and CDR2 (germline): MNHEY, SVGAGI. The CDR3 contains 16 residues. CDR3 coding DNA: TGTGCCAGCAGTTACTCCAATAGCGGGGAATCCTACGAGCAGTACTTC. Its translation: CASSYSNSGESYEQYF.

This clone was counted a few times. At one end, the junction sequence differs from germline, possibly due to a read error. The chain carries TRBV10-3 and TRBJ1-2; D ambiguous. The CDR3 totals 12 residues. Looked up from germline, CDR1 is ENHRY and CDR2 is SYGVKD. The CDR3, as DNA: TGTGCCAGCAGTGGGAGGGAATATGGCTACACCTTC. Amino acids: CASSGREYGYTF.

The chain couples TRBV19 to TRBJ2-2, with no clear D. V lost 4 bases, J lost 5 bases, and 8 bases lay in between. Germline V gene sequence: CDR1 LNHDA, CDR2 SQIVND (reference sequence). The CDR3 consists of 13 residues. CDR3 DNA sequence: TGTGCCAGTAGTAGGCTCGGGACCGGGGAGCTGTTTTTT. It yields the protein CASSRLGTGELFF.

The chain has TRBV4-3 and TRBJ1-1, with D perhaps matching TRBD1 (5 bases). V was clipped by 4 bases and J by 2 bases, with 17 bases between them. This CDR3 is built from 16 residues. Germline V lookup: CDR1 LGHNA, CDR2 YSLEER. In DNA, the CDR3 is TGCGCCAGCAGCCGACGCCCATACCAGGGTAACACTGAAGCTTTCTTT. Encoded protein: CASSRRPYQGNTEAFF.

This clone was observed a few times. J is TRBJ2-1 and V is TRBV19, with 10 nucleotides matching TRBD2. With V trimmed by 1 base and J by 4 bases, 1 base remained unmatched. Germline V gene sequence: CDR1 LNHDA, CDR2 SQIVND (reference sequence). The CDR3 totals 15 residues. The CDR3 loop is CASSIASGGYNEQFF. As DNA, the CDR3 is TGTGCCAGTAGTATAGCTAGCGGGGGTTACAATGAGCAGTTCTTC.

In this sample, this clone turned up a few times. The chain recombines TRBV6-1 with TRBJ1-1; weak D call: TRBD1 (5 bases). V gave up 7 bases and J gave up 4 bases, with 16 bases separating them. This CDR3 spans 14 amino acids. CDR1 is MNHNS, CDR2 SASEGT, per germline. The CDR3 DNA reads TGTGCCAGCAACGAACCAGGGAGGGCCACTGAAGCTTTCTTT. Translation gives CASNEPGRATEAFF.

The chain combines TRBV7-2 with TRBJ1-6; no reliable D call. Trimming took off 6 bases at V and 7 bases at J, with 7 bases between the two ends. The germline V gene encodes CDR1 SGHTA and CDR2 FQGNSA. The CDR3 is 12 residues long. The CDR3 DNA reads TGTGCCAGCAGTTCCCTCAATTCACCCCTCCACTTT. It specifies CASSSLNSPLHF.

This sequence joins TRBV18 and TRBJ2-5; D is ambiguous. The V and J ends lost 0 bases and 1 base respectively, with 6 bases between them. Germline V gene sequence: CDR1 KGHSH, CDR2 LQKENI. The CDR3 extends over 14 amino acids. This CDR3 reads CASSPPTGQETQYF. The CDR3 DNA sequence: TGTGCCAGCTCACCACCGACGGGCCAAGAGACCCAGTACTTC.

J is TRBJ1-1 and V is TRBV4-3; 11 bases line up with TRBD1. The V segment lost 0 bases and the J segment 4 bases; nucleotides outside the gene matches: 7. The CDR3 is made up of 17 amino acids. CDR1 is LGHNA and CDR2 is YSLEER in the germline V gene. The CDR3 nucleotides are TGCGCCAGCAGCCAAGATGCACCGGGGACAGGGGGCACTGAAGCTTTCTTT. Residues: CASSQDAPGTGGTEAFF.

V and J are TRBV7-2 and TRBJ1-1, with a weak D call TRBD1 (5 bases). This CDR3 region has 13 residues. V gave up 5 bases and J gave up 3 bases, with 10 bases separating them. From germline, CDR1 is SGHTA and CDR2 FQGNSA. This chain's CDR3 is CASSPGQYTEAFF. The CDR3 DNA is TGTGCCAGCAGCCCCGGACAATACACTGAAGCTTTCTTT.

This clone was seen only a few times. V gene TRBV27 combines with J gene TRBJ2-5, with TRBD2 matching 12 bases. V trimming: 4 bases; J trimming: 5 bases; junction bases outside the gene matches: 11. This CDR3 contains 17 residues. In germline, CDR1 is MNHEY, CDR2 SMNVEV (reference sequence). DNA for the CDR3: TGTGCCAGCAGTTCCCTCGTGGCTAGCGGGGGGGCCGAGACCCAGTACTTC. It translates to CASSSLVASGGAETQYF.

The chain employs TRBV4-3 and TRBJ2-2; D may be TRBD2 (6 bases). Per the germline V gene, CDR1 is LGHNA and CDR2 is YSLEER. CDR3 size: 16 residues. V shed 0 bases and J shed 6 bases, with 14 bases lying between them. CDR3 protein: CASSQDPAGPPGELFF. In nucleotides, the CDR3 is TGCGCCAGCAGCCAAGATCCAGCGGGCCCTCCCGGGGAGCTGTTTTTT.

The gene calls are TRBV7-2 and TRBJ2-2; TRBD1 aligns across 11 bases. The V and J ends lost 8 bases and 0 bases, in that order; junction bases with no gene match: 2. Germline assignment: CDR1 SGHTA and CDR2 FQGNSA. The CDR3 extends over 15 amino acids. As DNA, the CDR3 is TGTGCCAGCTCGGACAGGGGGCCGAACACCGGGGAGCTGTTTTTT. It specifies CASSDRGPNTGELFF.

The chain joins TRBV4-1 to TRBJ1-1; D remains ambiguous. This CDR3 has 13 amino acids. Germline V gene sequence: CDR1 MGHRA, CDR2 YSYEKL. The V gene lost 3 bases and the J gene lost 4 bases, with 9 bases spanning the gap. CDR3 region: CASSQGRVTEAFF. The CDR3 DNA reads TGCGCCAGCAGCCAGGGTCGGGTCACTGAAGCTTTCTTT.

This rearrangement joins TRBV7-3 to TRBJ2-7; 9 bases align to TRBD2. Per germline, CDR1 SGHTA and CDR2 FQGTGA. V shed 1 base, J shed 5 bases, and the junction held 6 bases outside the gene matches. This CDR3 is 15 amino acids long. The CDR3: CASSLRAGGFNEQYF. Written as DNA, the CDR3 is TGTGCCAGCAGCTTAAGAGCGGGGGGATTCAACGAGCAGTACTTC.

This clone came up once. This sequence joins TRBV30 and TRBJ2-2; 11 bases fit TRBD2. The V gene's germline CDR1 is GTSNPN and CDR2 SVGIG (reference sequence). The V and J ends lost 8 bases and 5 bases, in that order; junction bases with no gene match: 7. This CDR3 has 14 amino acids. The CDR3 is CAAGLADTTGELFF. The CDR3 DNA sequence: TGTGCCGCGGGACTAGCGGATACTACCGGGGAGCTGTTTTTT.

This clone has only a few counts. Here the CDR3 DNA reads TGTGCCAGCAGCCAATCACAGGAGACCCAGTACTTC. Amino acid sequence: CASSQSQETQYF. The chain carries TRBV16 and TRBJ2-5; D is uncertain. V lost 0 bases, J lost 5 bases, and 4 bases lay in between. The length of the CDR3 is 12 residues. The germline V gene has CDR1 KGHSY and CDR2 FQNENV. The entire variable domain, with the rest obtained from reference TRBV16 and TRBJ2-5, is as follows: GEEVAQTPKHLVRGEGQKAKLYCAPIKGHSYVFWYQQVLKNEFKFLISFQNENVFDETGMPKERFSAKCLPNSPCSLEIQATKLEDSAVYFCASSQSQETQYFGPGTRLLVL.

V is TRBV9 and J is TRBJ1-1, with 11 bases identical to TRBD1. The ends lost 4 bases at V and 4 bases at J; junction bases unmatched: 6. CDR3 length: 15 amino acids. Germline lookup yields CDR1 SGDLS and CDR2 YYNGEE. In nucleotides, the CDR3 is TGTGCCAGCAGCATTACGGGACAGGGGGGCACTGAAGCTTTCTTT. Its translation: CASSITGQGGTEAFF. The variable domain in full, completed from reference TRBV9 and TRBJ1-1, reads DSGVTQTPKHLITATGQRVTLRCSPRSGDLSVYWYQQSLDQGLQFLIQYYNGEERAKGNILERFSAQQFPDLHSELNLSSLELGDSALYFCASSITGQGGTEAFFGQGTRLTVV.

This clone has only a few counts. The J gene is TRBJ2-3, the V gene TRBV11-3; D remains unclear. The CDR3 totals 11 residues. V dropped 7 bases and J dropped 6 bases, with 8 bases sitting between them. Per the germline V gene, CDR1 is SGHNT and CDR2 is YENEEA. In DNA, the CDR3 is TGTGCCAGCAAAGGAGTGGATACGCAGTATTTT. Translation: CASKGVDTQYF.

The CDR3 DNA sequence: TGTGCCAGCAGCCGACTAGCGGGAGTCAATGAGCAGTTCTTC. As protein: CASSRLAGVNEQFF. The V call is TRBV5-4, the J call TRBJ2-1; the match to TRBD2 covers 12 bases. The V gene end was trimmed by 4 bases and the J gene end by 6 bases; junction bases not matched to a gene: 2. Per the germline V gene, CDR1 is SGHNT and CDR2 is YYREEE (reference sequence). The CDR3 runs to 14 residues.